This T cell receptor beta chain was retrieved from a study of shared clonotypes between healthy human individuals. Whole-study context: Donor ages ranged 18 to 49 years: a couple of women, a few men.

Deep level was the assay's run setting. Clones were sequenced by immunoSEQ multiplex PCR, and TCRdb holds only the in-frame ones, with some missing. The table shows roughly 570,000 clones, with 95% to 98% occurring only once. Germline values: CDR1 SGHDT, CDR2 YYEEEE. V was shortened by 2 bases and J by 4 bases, with 21 bases between the two germline ends. The length of the CDR3 is 18 residues. Naive CD8 populations comprised CD45RO-negative cells positively selected for CCR7, excluding terminally differentiated effector memory CD45RA+ cells. Sequenced material: naive CD8+ T cells sorted from blood. This rearrangement joins TRBV5-6 to TRBJ2-2, with D possibly being TRBD2 (7 bases). The receptor was derived from a man aged 30-40 years in good health. CDR3 nucleotides: TGTGCCAGCAGCTTTTCAGTGTTAAAGGGGGGGCCCACCGGGGAGCTGTTTTTT. It specifies CASSFSVLKGGPTGELFF.